The 24 T cell receptor beta chains below come from one sample, sequenced in a study of identical twins. TCRdb used MiXCR to reprocess the 5' RACE reads, holding one entry per CDR3 protein. The table shows more than 400,000 distinct CDR3 sequences, with 13% to 15% occurring only once. These data are also associated with another study on yellow fever vaccine responses in identical twins.

Specimen: CD4+ T cells sorted from blood. The receptor set was obtained from a woman between 18 and 29 years old in good health.

This clonotype was counted a few times. The chain couples TRBV2 to TRBJ1-5; D not resolved. The germline V gene has CDR1 SNHLY and CDR2 FYNNEI. This CDR3 has 14 residues. V lost 6 bases and J 3 bases, leaving 12 bases between the germline ends. The CDR3 spells CASSPDASNQPQHF. The CDR3, as DNA: TGTGCCAGCAGCCCCGACGCGTCCAATCAGCCCCAGCATTTT.

This clonotype was recorded many times. This chain connects TRBV10-3 to TRBJ1-2; no definite D call. The CDR3 has 14 residues. V dropped 2 bases and J dropped 6 bases, with 13 bases sitting between them. Germline V lookup: CDR1 ENHRY, CDR2 SYGVKD. DNA of the CDR3: TGTGCCATCAGTGAGCGGACGGCGGCGGATGGCTACACCTTC. Protein sequence: CAISERTAADGYTF.

J is TRBJ2-6 and V is TRBV12-3 or TRBV12-4; 11 bases are shared with TRBD1. V shed 7 bases and J 0 bases; nucleotides not matched to a gene: 11. The CDR3 loop spans 19 amino acids. CDR3 residues: CASTPDRGLSSSGANVLTF. Here the CDR3 DNA reads TGTGCCAGCACTCCGGACAGGGGGCTCAGTAGCTCTGGGGCCAACGTCCTGACTTTC.

This clonotype has only a few counts. The chain has TRBV29-1 and TRBJ2-7; D tentatively fits TRBD1 or TRBD2 (5 bases each). This CDR3 has 14 residues. Germline lookup yields CDR1 SQVTM and CDR2 ANQGSEA. V was cut by 6 bases and J by 1 base, with 16 bases left in between. The CDR3 spells CSVPGPGSSYEQYV. In DNA, the CDR3 is TGCAGCGTACCGGGACCCGGTTCGTCCTACGAGCAGTACGTC.

This clonotype was detected a few times. This rearrangement joins TRBV3-1 to TRBJ2-2; TRBD1 matches at 9 bases. From germline, CDR1 is LGHDT and CDR2 YNNKEL (reference sequence). The CDR3 sequence is 15 residues long. V lost 1 base, J lost 7 bases, and 4 bases stayed unmatched. The CDR3 reads CASSQGTGEFGELFF. CDR3 in DNA: TGTGCCAGCAGCCAAGGGACAGGGGAGTTCGGGGAGCTGTTTTTT.

This clonotype was detected only a few times. The chain has TRBV6-5 and TRBJ2-1, with D perhaps matching TRBD1 or TRBD2 (6 bases each). CDR3 size: 11 residues. With 7 bases removed from V and 10 bases from J, the gap between germline ends came to 11 bases. Looked up from germline, CDR1 is MNHEY and CDR2 is SVGAGI. The CDR3 nucleotides read TGTGCCAGCATCGGGGGCCGGGAGCAGTTCTTC. Protein: CASIGGREQFF.

The chain carries TRBV2 and TRBJ2-7; D not certain. The CDR3 covers 13 residues. Germline CDR1 SNHLY, CDR2 FYNNEI. The V gene lost 6 bases and the J gene lost 0 bases, with 9 bases spanning the gap. The CDR3 sequence is CASSKGVSYEQYF. The DNA for the CDR3 is TGTGCCAGCAGCAAGGGCGTCTCCTACGAGCAGTACTTC.

The chain links TRBV25-1 to TRBJ2-5, with 7 nucleotides matching TRBD2. Germline-derived CDR1 and CDR2 are MGHDK and SYGVNS. CDR3 length equals 14 residues. V dropped 1 base and J dropped 4; count of bases not matched to a gene: 3. CDR3 amino acids: CASSELGGRETQYF. The CDR3, as DNA: TGTGCCAGCAGTGAATTGGGAGGGAGAGAGACCCAGTACTTC.

In its sample, this clonotype was seen a few times. The chain links TRBV20-1 to TRBJ1-1, with TRBD1 matching over 7 bases. The junction had 9 bases not matched to a gene; V was cut back by 5 bases and J by 3 bases. In germline, CDR1 is DFQATT, CDR2 SNEGSKA (reference sequence). CDR3 length: 14 residues. The CDR3, as DNA: TGCAGTGCTCGCCACCCGACAGGGTACACTGAAGCTTTCTTT. It yields the protein CSARHPTGYTEAFF.

V usage is TRBV7-9 and J usage is TRBJ2-5; D is uncertain. Trimming removed 1 base from V and 5 bases from J, with 8 bases in between. Germline V gene lookup returns CDR1 SEHNR and CDR2 FQNEAQ (reference sequence). The CDR3 length is 13 residues. CDR3 region: CASSLVVFETQYF. CDR3 sequence (DNA): TGTGCCAGCAGCTTAGTGGTTTTCGAGACCCAGTACTTC.

The sample holds a few counts of this clonotype. The chain has TRBV3-1 and TRBJ1-6, with 10 bases lining up with TRBD1. The length of the CDR3 is 17 residues. CDR1 is LGHDT, CDR2 YNNKEL, per germline (reference sequence). V was pared by 5 bases and J by 7 bases, with 11 bases of the junction left unmatched. This CDR3 reads CASSKGGQGSGNSPLHF. As DNA, the CDR3 is TGTGCCAGCAGCAAGGGGGGACAGGGGTCGGGGAATTCACCCCTCCACTTT. Using reference TRBV3-1 and TRBJ1-6 for the parts outside the CDR3, the full variable domain is DTAVSQTPKYLVTQMGNDKSIKCEQNLGHDTMYWYKQDSKKFLKIMFSYNNKELIINETVPNRFSPKSPDKAHLNLHINSLELGDSAVYFCASSKGGQGSGNSPLHFGNGTRLTVT.

This clonotype was found a few times. For the CDR3, the DNA is TGTGCCAGCAGTAAGAAAACAGGGGTTGACTATGGCTACACCTTC. Protein sequence: CASSKKTGVDYGYTF. V usage is TRBV6-1 and J usage is TRBJ1-2, with 7 bases identical to TRBD1. Germline trimming cut 5 bases from V and 3 bases from J; bases unmatched to any gene: 9. The CDR3 extends over 15 amino acids. From germline, CDR1 is MNHNS and CDR2 SASEGT.

To note about this clonotype: A much larger clonotype is one base distant, so this may be a read error. The chain links TRBV5-1 to TRBJ2-1; 8 nucleotides match TRBD1. V shed 2 bases, J shed 4 bases, and the junction held 2 bases outside the gene matches. The CDR3 extends over 14 amino acids. CDR1 is SGHRS and CDR2 is YFSETQ in the germline V gene. CDR3 residues: CASSFTGGYNEQFF. DNA for the CDR3: TGCGCCAGCAGCTTTACAGGGGGGTACAATGAGCAGTTCTTC.

The rearrangement uses TRBV27 and TRBJ2-7, with D maybe TRBD2 (5 bases). The V and J ends lost 7 bases and 1 base respectively, with 17 bases between them. The CDR3 has 15 residues. Germline assignment: CDR1 MNHEY and CDR2 SMNVEV (reference sequence). The DNA of the CDR3 is TGTGCCAGCACCTTGGCCGGGGTGGGATCCTACGAGCAGTACTTC. This translates into CASTLAGVGSYEQYF.

This rearrangement joins TRBV5-1 to TRBJ2-1, with 7 positions matching TRBD1. The V segment lost 0 bases and the J segment 10 bases; nucleotides outside the gene matches: 7. From germline, CDR1 is SGHRS and CDR2 YFSETQ. The CDR3 is 14 amino acids. The CDR3 sequence: CASSLVAGGWEQFF. The CDR3 region has the DNA TGCGCCAGCAGCTTGGTGGCAGGGGGTTGGGAGCAGTTCTTC.

This clonotype occurred a few times. The V call is TRBV7-9, the J call TRBJ2-1; D may be TRBD2 (7 bases). Germline assignment: CDR1 SEHNR and CDR2 FQNEAQ (reference sequence). Between the trimmed V and J ends, which lost 1 base and 7 bases, there was a span of 17 bases. The CDR3 contains 16 residues. CDR3 in DNA: TGTGCCAGCAGCTTAGAGGGGGGACTATTCTTAAATGAGCAGTTCTTC. This sequence encodes CASSLEGGLFLNEQFF.

The V gene is TRBV29-1, the J gene TRBJ2-2, with D tentatively TRBD2 (5 bases). Trimming removed 7 bases from V and 6 bases from J, with 15 bases in between. Per germline, CDR1 SQVTM and CDR2 ANQGSEA. CDR3 length equals 13 residues. The CDR3 nucleotides read TGCAGCGCCACTGGACTGTTAGCCGGGGAGCTGTTTTTT. Its translation: CSATGLLAGELFF.

V gene TRBV5-5 combines with J gene TRBJ2-2; D unclear. V dropped 5 bases and J dropped 4 bases, with 9 bases sitting between them. The V gene's germline CDR1 is SGHKS and CDR2 YYEKEE (reference sequence). The CDR3 sequence is 13 residues long. The CDR3 region has the DNA TGTGCCAGCAGATTAGCCCCCACCGGGGAGCTGTTTTTT. This sequence encodes CASRLAPTGELFF.

This clonotype turned up a few times. The chain links TRBV4-2 to TRBJ2-1, with 8 positions matching TRBD2. V lost 1 base and J lost 0; bases outside the gene matches: 8. CDR3 length equals 18 residues. Germline CDR1 LGHNA, CDR2 YNFKEQ. CDR3 protein: CASSQGVTSGSSYNEQFF. CDR3 bases: TGTGCCAGCAGCCAAGGTGTTACTAGCGGAAGCTCCTACAATGAGCAGTTCTTC.

V is TRBV27 and J is TRBJ2-1; tentative D call: TRBD2 (6 bases). Germline V gene lookup returns CDR1 MNHEY and CDR2 SMNVEV (reference sequence). There are 10 residues in the CDR3. Trimming took off 4 bases at V and 15 bases at J, with 10 bases between the two ends. This CDR3 reads CASSWRGAFF. For the CDR3, the DNA is TGTGCCAGCAGTTGGAGGGGTGCGTTCTTC.

This clonotype has ten or more counts. The chain is built from TRBV5-1 and TRBJ2-3; no clear D gene. The CDR3 is 14 amino acids. V was pared by 2 bases and J by 0 bases, with 7 bases between. Germline V gives CDR1 SGHRS, CDR2 YFSETQ. CDR3 DNA: TGCGCCAGCAGCTTTGGACGGAGCACAGATACGCAGTATTTT. Translation gives CASSFGRSTDTQYF.

A few counts support this clonotype. V usage is TRBV6-6 and J usage is TRBJ1-5, with D unclear. Trimming took off 3 bases at V and 7 bases at J, with 10 bases between the two ends. The germline CDR1 and CDR2 sequences are MNHNY and SVGAGI (reference sequence). This CDR3 region has 13 residues. CDR3 coding DNA: TGTGCCAGCAGTTATCAGCCGGGGCAGCCCCAGCATTTT. It yields the protein CASSYQPGQPQHF.

The chain employs TRBV5-1 and TRBJ2-5; D perhaps matches TRBD1 (6 bases). Germline CDR1 and CDR2: SGHRS and YFSETQ. This CDR3 comprises 17 residues. With 0 bases removed from V and 1 base from J, the gap between germline ends came to 16 bases. The CDR3 protein is CASSLAVTGDAQETQYF. DNA of the CDR3: TGCGCCAGCAGCTTGGCCGTGACAGGCGACGCCCAAGAGACCCAGTACTTC.

The chain recombines TRBV10-3 with TRBJ1-1; D possibly corresponds to TRBD1 (6 bases). With 11 bases removed from V and 7 bases from J, the gap between germline ends came to 26 bases. This CDR3 region has 15 residues. Germline CDR1 and CDR2: ENHRY and SYGVKD. CDR3 residues: CASRGAGQSGGEAFF. The CDR3 DNA is TGTGCCTCCCGGGGGGCAGGACAGTCGGGTGGTGAAGCTTTCTTT.